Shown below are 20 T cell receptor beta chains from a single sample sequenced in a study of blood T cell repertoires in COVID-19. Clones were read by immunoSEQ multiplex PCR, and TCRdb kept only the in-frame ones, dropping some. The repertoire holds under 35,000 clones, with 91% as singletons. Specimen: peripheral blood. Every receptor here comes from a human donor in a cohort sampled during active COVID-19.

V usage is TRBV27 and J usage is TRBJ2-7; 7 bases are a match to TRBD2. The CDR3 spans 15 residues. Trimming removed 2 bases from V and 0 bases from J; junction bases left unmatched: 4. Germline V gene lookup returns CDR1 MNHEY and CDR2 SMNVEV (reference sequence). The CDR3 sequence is CASSLRGVPSYEQYV. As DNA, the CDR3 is TGTGCCAGCAGTTTACGGGGGGTTCCCTCCTACGAGCAGTACGTC.

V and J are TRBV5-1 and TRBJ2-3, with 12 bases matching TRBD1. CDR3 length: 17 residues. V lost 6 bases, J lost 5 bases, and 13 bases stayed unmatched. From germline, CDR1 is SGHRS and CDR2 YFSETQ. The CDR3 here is CASIKLPGQGAEDTQYF. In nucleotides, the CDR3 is TGCGCCAGCATAAAACTTCCGGGACAGGGGGCGGAAGATACGCAGTATTTT. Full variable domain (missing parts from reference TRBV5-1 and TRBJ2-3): KAGVTQTPRYLIKTRGQQVTLSCSPISGHRSVSWYQQTPGQGLQFLFEYFSETQRNKGNFPGRFSGRQFSNSRSEMNVSTLELGDSALYLCASIKLPGQGAEDTQYFGPGTRLTVL.

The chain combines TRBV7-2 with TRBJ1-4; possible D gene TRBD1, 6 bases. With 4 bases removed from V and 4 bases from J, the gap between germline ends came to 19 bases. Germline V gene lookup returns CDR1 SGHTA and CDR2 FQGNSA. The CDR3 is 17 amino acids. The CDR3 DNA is TGTGCCAGCAGCTCGCGCGTGGGGGGGCTCATTAATGAAAAACTGTTTTTT. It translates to CASSSRVGGLINEKLFF.

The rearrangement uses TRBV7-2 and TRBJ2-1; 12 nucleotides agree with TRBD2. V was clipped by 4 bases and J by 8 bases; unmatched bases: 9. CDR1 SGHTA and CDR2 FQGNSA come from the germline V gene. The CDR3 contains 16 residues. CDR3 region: CASSSETTSGSHEQFF. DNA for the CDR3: TGTGCCAGCAGCTCTGAGACGACTAGCGGGAGCCATGAGCAGTTCTTC.

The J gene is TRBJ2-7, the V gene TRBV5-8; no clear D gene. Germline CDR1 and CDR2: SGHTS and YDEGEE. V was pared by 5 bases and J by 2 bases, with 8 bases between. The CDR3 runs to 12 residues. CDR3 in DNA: TGTGCCAGCAGGAGCAGCGCCTACGAGCAGTACGTC. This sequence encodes CASRSSAYEQYV.

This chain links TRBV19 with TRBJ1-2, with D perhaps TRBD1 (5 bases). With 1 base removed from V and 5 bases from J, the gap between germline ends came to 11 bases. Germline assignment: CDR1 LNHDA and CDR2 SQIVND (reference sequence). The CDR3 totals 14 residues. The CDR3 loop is CASSIGGGEYGYTF. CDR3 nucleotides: TGTGCCAGTAGTATAGGGGGCGGCGAGTATGGCTACACCTTC.

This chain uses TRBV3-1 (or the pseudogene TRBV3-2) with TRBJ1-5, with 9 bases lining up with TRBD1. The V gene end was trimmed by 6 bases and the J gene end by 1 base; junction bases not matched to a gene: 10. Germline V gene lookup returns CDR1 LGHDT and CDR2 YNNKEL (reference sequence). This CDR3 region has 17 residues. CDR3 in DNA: TGTGCCAGCAGTCAAAAGGACAGGGGAGCAAGCAATCAGCCCCAGCATTTT. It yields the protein CASSQKDRGASNQPQHF.

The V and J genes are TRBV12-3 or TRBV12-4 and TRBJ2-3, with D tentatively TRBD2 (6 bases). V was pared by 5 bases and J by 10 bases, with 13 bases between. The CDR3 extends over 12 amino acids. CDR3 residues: CASSQPLAAQYF. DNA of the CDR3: TGTGCCAGCAGTCAACCACTAGCAGCGCAGTATTTT.

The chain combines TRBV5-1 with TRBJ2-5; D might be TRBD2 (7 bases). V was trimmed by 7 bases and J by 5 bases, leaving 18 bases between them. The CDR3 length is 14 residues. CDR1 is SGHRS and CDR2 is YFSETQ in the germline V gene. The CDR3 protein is CASCPWGGRETQYF. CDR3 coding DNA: TGCGCCAGCTGCCCCTGGGGGGGCAGGGAGACCCAGTACTTC.

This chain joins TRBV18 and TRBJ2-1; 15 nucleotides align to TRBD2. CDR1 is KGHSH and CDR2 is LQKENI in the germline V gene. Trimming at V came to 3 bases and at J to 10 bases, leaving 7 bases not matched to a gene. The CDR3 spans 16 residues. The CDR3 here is CASSPGLAGGLGEQFF. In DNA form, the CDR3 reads TGTGCCAGCTCACCTGGACTAGCGGGAGGGCTAGGGGAGCAGTTCTTC.

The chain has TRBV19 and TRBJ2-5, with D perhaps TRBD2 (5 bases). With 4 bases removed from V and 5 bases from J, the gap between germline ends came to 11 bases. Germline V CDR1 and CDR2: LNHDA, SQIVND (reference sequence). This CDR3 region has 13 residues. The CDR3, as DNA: TGTGCCAGTAGTACCCTAGGAGGCGAGACCCAGTACTTC. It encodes CASSTLGGETQYF.

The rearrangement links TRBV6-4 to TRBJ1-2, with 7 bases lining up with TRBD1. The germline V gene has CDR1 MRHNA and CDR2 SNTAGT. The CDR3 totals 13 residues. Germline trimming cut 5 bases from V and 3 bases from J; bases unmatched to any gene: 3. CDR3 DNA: TGTGCCAGCAGTCTCGGACAGGACTATGGCTACACCTTC. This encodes CASSLGQDYGYTF.

The CDR3 here is CAISEWGTSGRADTQYF. For the CDR3, the DNA is TGTGCCATCAGTGAGTGGGGGACTAGCGGGAGGGCAGATACGCAGTATTTT. The chain joins TRBV10-3 to TRBJ2-3; TRBD2 aligns across 16 bases. The CDR3 sequence is 17 residues long. The germline CDR1 and CDR2 sequences are ENHRY and SYGVKD. The V and J ends lost 1 base and 4 bases, in that order; junction bases with no gene match: 2.

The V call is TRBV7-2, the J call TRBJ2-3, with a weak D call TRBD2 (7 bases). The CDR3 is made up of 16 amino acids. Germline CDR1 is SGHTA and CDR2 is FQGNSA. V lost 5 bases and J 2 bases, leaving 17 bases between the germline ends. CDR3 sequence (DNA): TGTGCCAGCAGCCCCGTCGGGGGGCCGTACACAGATACGCAGTATTTT. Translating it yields CASSPVGGPYTDTQYF.

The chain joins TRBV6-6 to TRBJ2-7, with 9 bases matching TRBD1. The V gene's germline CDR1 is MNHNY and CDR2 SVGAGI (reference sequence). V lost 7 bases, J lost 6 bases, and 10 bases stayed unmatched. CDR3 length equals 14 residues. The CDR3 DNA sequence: TGTGCCAGCATAGGGGGGACAGGGAGTTCCGAGCAGTACGTC. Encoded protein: CASIGGTGSSEQYV.

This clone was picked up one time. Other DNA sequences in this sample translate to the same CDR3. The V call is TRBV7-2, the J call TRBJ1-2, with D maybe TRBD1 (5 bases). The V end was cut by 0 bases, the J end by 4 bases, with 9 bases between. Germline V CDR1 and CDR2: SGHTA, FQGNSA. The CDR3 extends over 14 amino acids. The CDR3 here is CASSLAPGGYGYTF. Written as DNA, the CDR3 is TGTGCCAGCAGCTTAGCGCCCGGGGGCTATGGCTACACCTTC. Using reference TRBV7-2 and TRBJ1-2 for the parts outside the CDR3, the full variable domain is GAGVSQSPSNKVTEKGKDVELRCDPISGHTALYWYRQSLGQGLEFLIYFQGNSAPDKSGLPSDRFSAERTGGSVSTLTIQRTQQEDSAVYLCASSLAPGGYGYTFGSGTRLTVV.

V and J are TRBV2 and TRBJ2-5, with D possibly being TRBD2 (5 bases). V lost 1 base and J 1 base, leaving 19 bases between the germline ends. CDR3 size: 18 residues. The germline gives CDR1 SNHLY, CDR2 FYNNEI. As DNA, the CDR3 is TGTGCCAGCAGTGAAGTGTTTAGCGATCACCACCCCCAAGAGACCCAGTACTTC. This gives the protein CASSEVFSDHHPQETQYF. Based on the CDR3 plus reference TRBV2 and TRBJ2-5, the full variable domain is EPEVTQTPSHQVTQMGQEVILRCVPISNHLYFYWYRQILGQKVEFLVSFYNNEISEKSEIFDDQFSVERPDGSNFTLKIRSTKLEDSAMYFCASSEVFSDHHPQETQYFGPGTRLLVL.

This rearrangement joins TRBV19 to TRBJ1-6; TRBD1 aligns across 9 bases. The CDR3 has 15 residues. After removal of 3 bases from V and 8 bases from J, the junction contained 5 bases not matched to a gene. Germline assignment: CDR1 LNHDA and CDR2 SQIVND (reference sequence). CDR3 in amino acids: CASSIGTGTDSPLHF. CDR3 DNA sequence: TGTGCCAGTAGTATTGGGACAGGGACGGATTCACCCCTCCACTTT. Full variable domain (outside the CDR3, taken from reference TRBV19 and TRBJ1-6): DGGITQSPKYLFRKEGQNVTLSCEQNLNHDAMYWYRQDPGQGLRLIYYSQIVNDFQKGDIAEGYSVSREKKESFPLTVTSAQKNPTAFYLCASSIGTGTDSPLHFGNGTRLTVT.

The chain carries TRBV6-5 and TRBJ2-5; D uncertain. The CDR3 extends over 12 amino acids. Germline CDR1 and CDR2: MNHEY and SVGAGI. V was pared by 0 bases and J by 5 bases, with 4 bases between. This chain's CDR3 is CASSYSPETQYF. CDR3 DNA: TGTGCCAGCAGTTACTCCCCGGAGACCCAGTACTTC.

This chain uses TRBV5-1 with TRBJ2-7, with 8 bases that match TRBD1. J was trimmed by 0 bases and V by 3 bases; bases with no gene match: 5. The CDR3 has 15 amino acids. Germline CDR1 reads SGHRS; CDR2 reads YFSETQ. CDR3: CASSWSTGGSYEQYV. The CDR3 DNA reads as TGCGCCAGCAGCTGGTCAACAGGGGGCTCCTACGAGCAGTACGTC.